This section outlines one T cell receptor beta chain sequence together with its context. These data belong to a study of early T cells in non-severe SARS-CoV-2 infection. The CDR3 is 14 amino acids. V was pared by 3 bases and J by 1 base, with 9 bases between. Germline assignment: CDR1 MNHEY and CDR2 SMNVEV (reference sequence). Each CDR3 protein is one row after TCRdb ran MiXCR on the 5' RACE reads. The sample yields over 60,000 distinct CDR3 sequences, around 10% seen once. The clonotype originates from an adult who was a healthcare worker with PCR-confirmed SARS-CoV-2 infection or an uninfected control (not recorded which). This sample comprised whole blood, obtained at baseline. The chain has TRBV27 and TRBJ1-1, with a weak D call TRBD1 (6 bases). CDR3 amino acids: CASSFLGANTEAFF. CDR3 sequence (DNA): TGTGCCAGCAGTTTTTTGGGGGCGAACACTGAAGCTTTCTTT.